This T cell receptor (beta chain) is drawn from a study of post-analysis software for immune sequencing data. Study background: Some patients lacked subtype; others had relapsing-remitting, secondary progressive or progressive-relapsing disease. Regarding the study as a whole: Clustering by F measure revealed strong co-clustering among samples prepared together in one batch. The study found significantly lower normalized Chao1 diversity in multiple sclerosis patients than in controls. TRBV5-6, TRBV5-1 and TRBV20-1 were among five TRBV segments more frequent in patients than controls.

With regard to this clonotype: Antigen unknown.

TCR beta cDNA libraries included unique molecular identifiers. The yield from about 1 to 10 million T cells was 500,000 or so cDNA molecules in total. TCRdb re-analysed the PCR reads in MiXCR, keeping a single row per CDR3 protein. The table shows some 370,000 distinct CDR3 sequences, with about a third occurring only once. V was shortened by 2 bases and J by 4 bases, with 6 bases between the two germline ends. The length of the CDR3 is 12 residues. Germline loops: CDR1 LGHDT, CDR2 YNNKEL (reference sequence). Sequenced sample: blood. V usage is TRBV3-1 and J usage is TRBJ2-7; D possibly uses TRBD1 or TRBD2 (5 bases each). This sequence was found in a girl aged 5 to 17 with multiple sclerosis. The CDR3 protein is CASSQWGYEQYF. The CDR3 coding sequence is TGTGCCAGCAGCCAATGGGGGTACGAGCAGTACTTC.